A selection of T cell receptor beta chains follows, all from one sample in a study of T cell clones after liver transplantation. Using immunoSEQ multiplex PCR, the repertoire was profiled, and TCRdb retains in-frame clones only, with some absent. The table records approximately 51,000 clones, about 67% of them present only once. This specimen was CD4+ T cells from blood, taken about 56 months after liver transplant. The receptors originated from a human patient who received a liver transplant. Some T cells may have originated in the graft donor. Each CDR3 is given with its conserved first and last residue. D genes are given only for firm matches. Expanded clones are given a class, and other clones once, few, many or no size at all.

>-|TRBD1|TRBV27|TRBJ2-3
CASRRTGADTQYF
TGTGCCAGCAGACGTACAGGGGCAGATACGCAGTATTTT
>once|-|TRBV9|TRBJ1-6
CASSAGQFNSPLHF
TGTGCCAGCAGCGCCGGACAGTTTAATTCACCCCTCCACTTT
>-|-|TRBV6-5|TRBJ1-6
CASSYSQGYSPLHF
TGTGCCAGCAGTTACTCTCAGGGATATTCACCCCTCCACTTT
>-|-|TRBV19|TRBJ2-3
CASSIDLQVTDTQYF
TGTGCCAGTAGTATAGATCTACAGGTCACAGATACGCAGTATTTT
>-|-|TRBV6-5|TRBJ1-3
CASSLGPPTSGNTIYF
TGTGCCAGCAGTTTGGGACCGCCAACCTCTGGAAACACCATATATTTT
>-|-|TRBV2|TRBJ2-2
CASSEAYTGELFF
TGTGCCAGCAGTGAAGCCTACACCGGGGAGCTGTTTTTT
>-|-|TRBV6-4|TRBJ2-3
CASSEVRNAPSSAQYF
TGTGCCAGCAGTGAAGTACGGAACGCCCCAAGTTCAGCGCAGTATTTT
>-|TRBD1|TRBV2|TRBJ1-5
CASTGQGYSNQPQHF
TGTGCCAGCACGGGACAGGGTTATAGCAATCAGCCCCAGCATTTT
>few|TRBD1|TRBV2|TRBJ2-1
CASSLNLPGTGEDEQFF
TGTGCCAGCAGTTTGAATCTCCCAGGGACAGGGGAAGATGAGCAGTTCTTC
>few|-|TRBV11-3|TRBJ1-6
CASSFGVNSPLHF
TGTGCCAGCAGCTTTGGGGTAAATTCACCCCTCCACTTT
>-|TRBD1|TRBV6-1|TRBJ1-6
CASSERQGSYNSPLHF
TGTGCCAGCAGTGAAAGACAGGGGTCGTATAATTCACCCCTCCACTTT
>-|-|TRBV19|TRBJ1-1
CASSILIGVMAFF
TGTGCCAGTAGTATCCTTATTGGGGTAATGGCTTTCTTT
>-|TRBD2|TRBV28|TRBJ2-4
CASSPTLGRAEGKNIQYF
TGTGCCAGCAGCCCGACCTTGGGGAGGGCGGAGGGCAAAAACATTCAGTACTTC
>few|-|TRBV25-1|TRBJ1-6
CASSESTTGLSPLHF
TGTGCCAGCAGTGAGTCGACGACAGGACTTTCACCCCTCCACTTT
>-|TRBD1|TRBV10-2|TRBJ1-5
CASTLTGGHNQPQHF
TGCGCCAGCACCCTGACAGGGGGTCACAATCAGCCCCAGCATTTT
>few|TRBD2|TRBV9|TRBJ2-2
CASSPASGAFTGELFF
TGTGCCAGCAGCCCAGCTAGCGGAGCCTTCACCGGGGAGCTGTTTTTT
>-|-|TRBV11-2|TRBJ2-7
CASSLDRTLEQYF
TGTGCCAGCAGCTTAGATAGGACGCTAGAGCAGTACTTC
>few|-|TRBV19|TRBJ2-5
CATAVREEKLETQYF
TGTGCCACCGCGGTTAGGGAGGAGAAACTGGAGACCCAGTACTTC
>-|-|TRBV5-1|TRBJ1-1
CASSSGLGLMNTEAFF
TGCGCCAGCAGCTCCGGCCTGGGACTCATGAACACTGAAGCTTTCTTT
>once|-|TRBV25-1|TRBJ2-7
CASIRGADEQYF
TGTGCCAGCATCCGGGGGGCCGACGAGCAGTACTTC
>-|-|TRBV2|TRBJ1-1
CASRSQENTEAFF
TGTGCCAGCAGGTCACAGGAGAACACTGAAGCTTTCTTT
>-|-|TRBV7-9|TRBJ2-1
CASSLRVPWAPLNYNEQFF
TGTGCCAGCAGCCTCCGGGTTCCCTGGGCCCCGTTAAATTACAATGAGCAGTTCTTC
>-|TRBD1|TRBV19|TRBJ1-5
CASRDRLARFGQPQHF
TGTGCCAGTAGGGACAGGTTGGCCAGGTTCGGTCAGCCCCAGCATTTT
>-|TRBD1|TRBV5-4|TRBJ1-5
CASSQGQDGGQPQHF
TGTGCCAGCAGCCAAGGACAGGATGGGGGTCAGCCCCAGCATTTT
>-|-|TRBV19|TRBJ1-4
CASSIKGSGEKLFF
TGTGCCAGTAGTATTAAGGGATCGGGGGAAAAACTGTTTTTT
>-|-|TRBV5-1|TRBJ2-2
CASSVSGRPNTGELFF
TGCGCCAGCAGCGTTTCAGGGCGTCCGAACACCGGGGAGCTGTTTTTT
>once|TRBD1|TRBV7-3|TRBJ1-6
CASSLTGGRNSPLHF
TGTGCCAGCAGCTTGACAGGGGGCAGGAATTCACCCCTCCACTTT
>-|-|TRBV5-6|TRBJ1-2
CASSLRRTALSGYTF
TGTGCCAGCAGCTTGAGGCGTACAGCCTTGTCTGGCTACACCTTC
>few|-|TRBV14|TRBJ2-3
CASSLQIQSTDTQYF
TGTGCCAGCAGCCTACAGATCCAAAGCACAGATACGCAGTATTTT
>-|TRBD1|TRBV5-1|TRBJ1-2
CASSLGPGQGDYGYTF
TGCGCCAGCAGCTTGGGGCCGGGACAGGGCGACTATGGCTACACCTTC
>-|TRBD2|TRBV5-1|TRBJ2-2
CASSNSGGNTGELFF
TGCGCCAGCAGCAATAGCGGGGGGAACACCGGGGAGCTGTTTTTT
>-|TRBD1|TRBV6-1|TRBJ1-6
CASTTGQGGSPLHF
TGTGCCAGCACCACGGGACAGGGCGGATCACCCCTCCACTTT
>-|TRBD1|TRBV10-2|TRBJ2-7
CASRKGTGSYEQYF
TGCGCCAGCAGGAAGGGGACAGGGTCCTACGAGCAGTACTTC
>few|-|TRBV6-6|TRBJ2-7
CASSSLDSGSHEQYF
TGTGCCAGCAGTTCCCTTGACTCAGGGTCCCACGAGCAGTACTTC
>few|-|TRBV6-1|TRBJ2-7
CASSEGFRGAHEQYF
TGTGCCAGCAGTGAAGGTTTCAGGGGCGCCCACGAGCAGTACTTC
>-|TRBD1|TRBV7-7|TRBJ1-1
CASSVEGAAFF
TGTGCTAGCAGTGTAGAGGGGGCGGCTTTCTTT
>-|TRBD2|TRBV19|TRBJ2-2
CASSSLAGVTGELFF
TGTGCCAGTAGTAGTCTAGCGGGGGTAACCGGGGAGCTGTTTTTT
>-|-|TRBV28|TRBJ2-1
CASSLGRTNEQFF
TGTGCCAGCAGTTTGGGCAGAACCAATGAGCAGTTCTTC
>-|-|TRBV5-1|TRBJ2-3
CASSFRARTDTQYF
TGCGCCAGCAGCTTCAGGGCCCGAACAGATACGCAGTATTTT
>once|-|TRBV5-8|TRBJ2-1
CASSLGQGSYNEQFF
TGTGCCAGCAGCTTGGGGCAGGGATCCTACAATGAGCAGTTCTTC
>-|-|TRBV6-6|TRBJ2-7
CASSPRHRDSYEQYF
TGTGCCAGCAGTCCCAGACACAGGGACTCCTACGAGCAGTACTTC
>-|-|TRBV18|TRBJ1-1
CASSPPGGGNTEAFF
TGTGCCAGCTCACCCCCGGGCGGGGGGAACACTGAAGCTTTCTTT
>-|TRBD1|TRBV7-8|TRBJ1-5
CASSFASGQGLQPQHF
TGTGCCAGCAGCTTCGCCTCTGGACAGGGACTTCAGCCCCAGCATTTT
>-|-|TRBV5-1|TRBJ2-5
CASRGGATPSTTETQYF
TGCGCCAGCAGGGGGGGGGCTACCCCATCGACCACAGAGACCCAGTACTTC
>-|-|TRBV10-3|TRBJ2-7
CAISESTRGEQYF
TGTGCCATCAGTGAGTCGACCAGGGGCGAGCAGTACTTC
>-|TRBD2|TRBV30|TRBJ2-7
CAWTPRGGAPAYEQYF
TGTGCCTGGACCCCCCGGGGGGGGGCGCCTGCCTACGAGCAGTACTTC
>-|-|TRBV6-6|TRBJ1-5
CASSYSLIRVGQPQHF
TGTGCCAGCAGTTACTCGCTCATCAGGGTTGGGCAGCCCCAGCATTTT
>-|TRBD1|TRBV7-8|TRBJ2-7
CASSRGQAPYEQYF
TGTGCCAGCAGCCGAGGACAGGCGCCTTACGAGCAGTACTTC
>-|-|TRBV2|TRBJ1-5
CASRDPHQPQHF
TGTGCCAGTAGGGATCCTCATCAGCCCCAGCATTTT
>-|-|TRBV5-1|TRBJ2-3
CASSLARDTDTQYF
TGCGCCAGCAGCTTAGCCAGGGACACAGATACGCAGTATTTT
>-|TRBD1|TRBV27|TRBJ1-2
CASSFSGGWGYTF
TGTGCCAGCAGTTTTTCAGGGGGGTGGGGCTACACCTTC
>-|-|TRBV28|TRBJ2-7
CASSLSTPREQYF
TGTGCCAGCAGTTTATCAACCCCCCGAGAGCAGTACTTC
>-|-|TRBV5-1|TRBJ2-2
CASSWTDGLTGELFF
TGCGCCAGCAGCTGGACGGACGGCCTCACCGGGGAGCTGTTTTTT
>-|-|TRBV7-8|TRBJ2-1
CASSLGRLTRSYNEQFF
TGTGCCAGCAGCTTAGGGAGACTGACGAGGTCCTACAATGAGCAGTTCTTC
>once|TRBD1|TRBV2|TRBJ1-1
CATSRDRGALNTEAFF
TGTGCCACCTCCAGGGACAGGGGGGCCCTTAACACTGAAGCTTTCTTT
>-|-|TRBV6-1|TRBJ2-4
CASSEFHKGFDIQYF
TGTGCCAGCAGTGAATTTCACAAGGGTTTCGACATTCAGTACTTC
>-|-|TRBV4-2|TRBJ2-5
CASSLGGLDMETQYF
TGTGCCAGCAGCCTGGGCGGGCTAGATATGGAGACCCAGTACTTC
>once|-|TRBV7-9|TRBJ1-2
CASSLGHLAIYGYTF
TGTGCCAGCAGCTTGGGACATCTCGCGATCTATGGCTACACCTTC